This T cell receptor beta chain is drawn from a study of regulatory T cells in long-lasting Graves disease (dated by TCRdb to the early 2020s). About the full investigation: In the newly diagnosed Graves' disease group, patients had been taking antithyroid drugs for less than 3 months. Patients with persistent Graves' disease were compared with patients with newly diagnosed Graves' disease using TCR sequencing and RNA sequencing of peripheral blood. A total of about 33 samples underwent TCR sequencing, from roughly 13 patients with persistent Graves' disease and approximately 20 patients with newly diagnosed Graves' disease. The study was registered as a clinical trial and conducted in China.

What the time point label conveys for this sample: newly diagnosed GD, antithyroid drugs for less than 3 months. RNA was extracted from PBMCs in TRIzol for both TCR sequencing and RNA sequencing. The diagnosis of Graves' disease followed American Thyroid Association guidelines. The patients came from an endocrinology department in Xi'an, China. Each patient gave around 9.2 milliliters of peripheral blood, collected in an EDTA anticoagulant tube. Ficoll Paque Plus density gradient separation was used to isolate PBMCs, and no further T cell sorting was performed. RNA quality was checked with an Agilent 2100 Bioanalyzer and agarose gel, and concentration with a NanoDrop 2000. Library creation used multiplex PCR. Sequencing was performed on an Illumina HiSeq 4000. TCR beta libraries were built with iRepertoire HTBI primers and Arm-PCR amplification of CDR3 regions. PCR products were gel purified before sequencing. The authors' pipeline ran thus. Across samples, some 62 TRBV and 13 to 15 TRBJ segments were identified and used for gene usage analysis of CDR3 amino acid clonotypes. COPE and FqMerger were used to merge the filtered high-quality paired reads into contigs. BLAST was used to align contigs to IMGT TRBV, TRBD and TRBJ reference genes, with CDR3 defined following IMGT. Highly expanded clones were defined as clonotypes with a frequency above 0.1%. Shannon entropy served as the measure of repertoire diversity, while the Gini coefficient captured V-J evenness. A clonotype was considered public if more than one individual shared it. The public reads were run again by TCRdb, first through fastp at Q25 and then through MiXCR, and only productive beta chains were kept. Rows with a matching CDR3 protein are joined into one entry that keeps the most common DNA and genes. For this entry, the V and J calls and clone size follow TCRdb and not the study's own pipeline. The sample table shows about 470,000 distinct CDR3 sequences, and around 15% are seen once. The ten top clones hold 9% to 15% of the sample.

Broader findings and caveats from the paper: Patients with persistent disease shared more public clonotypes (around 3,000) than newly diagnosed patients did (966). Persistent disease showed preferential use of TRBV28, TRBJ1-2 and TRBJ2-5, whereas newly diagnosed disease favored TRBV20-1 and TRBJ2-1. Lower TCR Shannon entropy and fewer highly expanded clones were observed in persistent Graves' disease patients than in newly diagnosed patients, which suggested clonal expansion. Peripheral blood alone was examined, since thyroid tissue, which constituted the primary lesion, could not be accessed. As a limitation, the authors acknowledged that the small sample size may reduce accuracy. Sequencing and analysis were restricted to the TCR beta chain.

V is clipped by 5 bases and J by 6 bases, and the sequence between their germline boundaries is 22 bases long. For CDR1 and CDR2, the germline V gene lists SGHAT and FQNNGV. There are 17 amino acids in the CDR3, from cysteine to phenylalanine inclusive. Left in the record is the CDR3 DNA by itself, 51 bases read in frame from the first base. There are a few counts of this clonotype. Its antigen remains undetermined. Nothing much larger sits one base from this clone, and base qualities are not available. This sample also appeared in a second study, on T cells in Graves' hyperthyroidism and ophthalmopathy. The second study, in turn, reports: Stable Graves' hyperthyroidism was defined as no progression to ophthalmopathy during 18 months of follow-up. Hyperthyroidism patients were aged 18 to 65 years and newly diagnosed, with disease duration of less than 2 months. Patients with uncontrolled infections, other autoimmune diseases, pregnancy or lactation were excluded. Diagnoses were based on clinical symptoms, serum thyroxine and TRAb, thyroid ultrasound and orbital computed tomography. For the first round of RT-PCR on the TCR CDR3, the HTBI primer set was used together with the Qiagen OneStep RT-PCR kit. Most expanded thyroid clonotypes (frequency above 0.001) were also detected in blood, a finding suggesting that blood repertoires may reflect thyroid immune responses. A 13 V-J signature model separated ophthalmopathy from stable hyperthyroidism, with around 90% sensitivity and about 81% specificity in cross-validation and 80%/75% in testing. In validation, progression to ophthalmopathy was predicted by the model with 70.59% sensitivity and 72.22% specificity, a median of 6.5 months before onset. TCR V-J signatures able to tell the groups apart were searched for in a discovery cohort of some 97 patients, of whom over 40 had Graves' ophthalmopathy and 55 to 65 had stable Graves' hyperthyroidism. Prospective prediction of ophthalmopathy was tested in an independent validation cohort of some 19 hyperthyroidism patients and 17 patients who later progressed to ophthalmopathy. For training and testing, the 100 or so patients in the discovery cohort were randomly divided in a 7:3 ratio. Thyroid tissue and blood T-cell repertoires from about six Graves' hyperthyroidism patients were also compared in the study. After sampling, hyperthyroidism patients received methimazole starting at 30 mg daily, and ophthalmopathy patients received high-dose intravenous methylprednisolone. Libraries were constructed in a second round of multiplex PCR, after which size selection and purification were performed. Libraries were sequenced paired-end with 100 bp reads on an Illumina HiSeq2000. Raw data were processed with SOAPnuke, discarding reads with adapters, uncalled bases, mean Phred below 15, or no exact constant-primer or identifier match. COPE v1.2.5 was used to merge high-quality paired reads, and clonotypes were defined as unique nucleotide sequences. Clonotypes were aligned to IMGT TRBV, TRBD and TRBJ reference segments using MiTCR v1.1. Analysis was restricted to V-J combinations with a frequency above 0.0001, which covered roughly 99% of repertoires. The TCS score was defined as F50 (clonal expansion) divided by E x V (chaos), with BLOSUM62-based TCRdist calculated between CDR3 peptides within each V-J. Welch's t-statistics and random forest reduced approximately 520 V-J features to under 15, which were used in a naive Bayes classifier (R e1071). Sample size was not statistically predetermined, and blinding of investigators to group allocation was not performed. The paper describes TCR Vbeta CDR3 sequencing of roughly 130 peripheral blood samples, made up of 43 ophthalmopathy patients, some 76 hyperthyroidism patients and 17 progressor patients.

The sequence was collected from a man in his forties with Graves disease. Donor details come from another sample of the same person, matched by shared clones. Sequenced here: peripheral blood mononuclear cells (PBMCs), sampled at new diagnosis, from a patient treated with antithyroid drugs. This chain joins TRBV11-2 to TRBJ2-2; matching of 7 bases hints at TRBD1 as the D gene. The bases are TGTGCCAGCAGCCAAGATTGGCAGGGGGGTACGGCCGGGGAGCTGTTTTTT. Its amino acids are CASSQDWQGGTAGELFF.